Presented here are 32 T cell receptor beta chains from one specimen sequenced in a study of blood T cells in healthy people across ages. Sample-barcoded 5' priming and a J-beta primer mix drove a second PCR of about 6 to 11 cycles. In TCRdb, the 5' RACE reads were re-called with MiXCR into one record per CDR3 protein. The sample has around 780,000 distinct CDR3 sequences; under 30% are singletons. The sample was also reused in another study, on T cells of mothers and their children.

Material for sequencing was blood. The receptors originated from a boy between 10 and 17 years old in good health.

This clonotype was observed many times. The V and J genes are TRBV7-2 and TRBJ2-1; a possible D gene is TRBD2 (5 bases). With the DNA end fitting TRBJ2-7 better, the J assignment may be wrong. Germline values: CDR1 SGHTA, CDR2 FQGNSA. The CDR3 runs to 13 residues. The CDR3 DNA follows: TGTGCCAGCAGCCCCCGGGATTGGTACGAGCAGTACTTC. As protein: CASSPRDWYEQYF.

The chain employs TRBV4-3 and TRBJ2-5; perhaps D is TRBD1 or TRBD2 (5 bases each). Germline lookup yields CDR1 LGHNA and CDR2 YSLEER. V gave up 4 bases and J gave up 1 base, with 13 bases separating them. This CDR3 region has 15 residues. The CDR3 DNA reads as TGCGCCAGCAGCCTCGCAAGGGGACCCCAAGAGACCCAGTACTTC. It specifies CASSLARGPQETQYF.

The chain combines TRBV28 with TRBJ2-1, with a tentative D call TRBD1 (7 bases). Per germline, CDR1 MDHEN and CDR2 SYDVKM. This CDR3 region has 15 residues. V lost 6 bases to trimming and J lost 4 bases, with 16 bases between them. In DNA, the CDR3 is TGTGCCAGCAGCCGTGGAGGGGGCGTGTACAATGAGCAGTTCTTC. Translation: CASSRGGGVYNEQFF.

V gene TRBV10-3 combines with J gene TRBJ2-7; perhaps TRBD2 as D (6 bases). The ends were cut back, 2 bases at V and 9 bases at J, with 11 bases in the middle. Germline CDR1 reads ENHRY; CDR2 reads SYGVKD. This CDR3 region has 12 residues. CDR3 nucleotide sequence: TGTGCCATCAGTGAGGGGGGGATGGGGCAGTACTTC. Protein: CAISEGGMGQYF.

This clonotype was found a few times. The V gene is TRBV6-6, the J gene TRBJ1-1, with no clear D. CDR1 and CDR2 from the germline V gene are MNHNY and SVGAGI (reference sequence). Trimming pared 10 bases from V and 4 bases from J, leaving 16 bases between. The CDR3 contains 13 residues. This CDR3 reads CATGFRGGTEAFF. The CDR3 region has the DNA TGTGCCACCGGCTTTCGTGGAGGCACTGAAGCTTTCTTT.

This clonotype was seen a handful of times. The rearrangement joins TRBV5-5 to TRBJ2-5, with a tentative D call TRBD2 (7 bases). CDR3 length equals 14 residues. Germline values: CDR1 SGHKS, CDR2 YYEKEE (reference sequence). Trimming cost V 4 bases and J 5 bases, with 15 bases left between them. This CDR3 is CASSIAGGPETQYF. The CDR3 DNA sequence: TGTGCCAGCAGCATCGCCGGGGGGCCCGAGACCCAGTACTTC. Using reference TRBV5-5 and TRBJ2-5 for the parts outside the CDR3, the full variable domain is DAGVTQSPTHLIKTRGQQVTLRCSPISGHKSVSWYQQVLGQGPQFIFQYYEKEERGRGNFPDRFSARQFPNYSSELNVNALLLGDSALYLCASSIAGGPETQYFGPGTRLLVL.

In this sample, this clonotype turned up a few times. The chain has TRBV9 and TRBJ2-5, with D possibly TRBD2 on 7 matching bases. The J call may not be correct, given that the DNA end is closer to TRBJ2-7. Per the germline V gene, CDR1 is SGDLS and CDR2 is YYNGEE. CDR3 length: 16 residues. The CDR3 DNA follows: TGTGCCAGCAGCCTCGCGGGGGCTAGCTGGTCCTACGAGCAGTACTTC. Translated: CASSLAGASWSYEQYF.

The V and J genes are TRBV28 and TRBJ2-5; D tentatively fits TRBD1 or TRBD2 (6 bases each). Deletions cut 6 bases from V and 5 bases from J, with 19 bases between. Germline V CDR1 and CDR2: MDHEN, SYDVKM. The CDR3 is 15 amino acids. CDR3 residues: CASSRPRGLRETQYF. The CDR3 DNA reads as TGTGCCAGCAGCCGACCACGGGGGCTGAGGGAGACCCAGTACTTC.

This sequence joins TRBV4-2 and TRBJ2-5, with 7 nucleotides matching TRBD2. CDR1 and CDR2 from the germline V gene are LGHNA and YNFKEQ. With 0 bases clipped from V and 4 bases from J, the junction kept 8 bases outside the gene matches. There are 16 residues in the CDR3. The CDR3 spells CASSQDGLGVGETQYF. The CDR3 region has the DNA TGTGCCAGCAGCCAAGATGGACTAGGAGTGGGAGAGACCCAGTACTTC.

The V and J genes are TRBV28 and TRBJ2-5; possible D gene TRBD1, 5 bases. Trimming removed 7 bases from V and 3 bases from J, with 21 bases in between. The germline gives CDR1 MDHEN, CDR2 SYDVKM. The CDR3 consists of 16 residues. The chain's CDR3 is CASKTHRQGWKETQYF. In DNA, the CDR3 is TGTGCCAGCAAAACCCACAGGCAGGGTTGGAAAGAGACCCAGTACTTC.

A few counts support this clonotype. The chain employs TRBV30 and TRBJ2-7, with D perhaps matching TRBD2 (5 bases). Trimming removed 2 bases at V and 2 bases at J, with 13 bases between. From germline, CDR1 is GTSNPN and CDR2 SVGIG (reference sequence). CDR3 size: 14 residues. This chain's CDR3 is CAWSPRGNTYEQYF. The CDR3 DNA sequence: TGTGCCTGGAGTCCTAGAGGGAATACCTACGAGCAGTACTTC.

This clonotype was detected a few times. The chain combines TRBV30 with TRBJ1-1, with a tentative D call TRBD1 (6 bases). This CDR3 is built from 13 residues. Germline CDR1 GTSNPN, CDR2 SVGIG (reference sequence). V lost 2 bases and J 4 bases, leaving 11 bases between the germline ends. The CDR3 DNA is TGTGCCTGGAGTCCCGGGGGGCCCACTGAAGCTTTCTTT. Its translation is CAWSPGGPTEAFF.

The chain joins TRBV2 to TRBJ2-7; D not resolved. The CDR3 loop spans 15 amino acids. Germline loops: CDR1 SNHLY, CDR2 FYNNEI. CDR3 residues: CASSDEAAPSNEQYV. The CDR3 nucleotides read TGTGCCAGCAGTGATGAGGCAGCCCCCTCCAACGAGCAGTACGTC.

This rearrangement joins TRBV7-9 to TRBJ2-5; 7 bases are a match to TRBD1. The trim removed 6 bases at V and 6 bases at J, leaving 7 bases unmatched. Per the germline V gene, CDR1 is SEHNR and CDR2 is FQNEAQ (reference sequence). This CDR3 region has 13 residues. Here the CDR3 reads CASSIQGTQTQYF. CDR3 DNA sequence: TGTGCCAGCAGTATACAGGGGACACAGACCCAGTACTTC.

This sequence joins TRBV20-1 and TRBJ1-4; a weak D match, TRBD1 (5 bases). Deletions cut 1 base from V and 11 bases from J, with 17 bases between. The CDR3 runs to 14 residues. The germline V gene has CDR1 DFQATT and CDR2 SNEGSKA (reference sequence). The CDR3 DNA sequence: TGCAGTGCTAGAGCAGGAGGGCAGGGAATTAAACTGTTTTTT. Translating gives CSARAGGQGIKLFF.

This clonotype was counted between two and nine times. The chain employs TRBV9 and TRBJ2-7; D may be TRBD1 (6 bases). The CDR3 covers 16 residues. The germline CDR1 and CDR2 sequences are SGDLS and YYNGEE. V was pared by 2 bases and J by 5 bases, with 20 bases between. CDR3 in DNA: TGTGCCAGCAGCGTCGGACAGCCTCCCCCGGACCACGAGCAGTACTTC. Its translation: CASSVGQPPPDHEQYF.

This clonotype was picked up one time. The junction departs from the called germline gene at one end, perhaps through a read error. This sequence joins TRBV12-3 or TRBV12-4 and TRBJ1-4; the match to TRBD1 covers 7 bases. This CDR3 region has 17 residues. In nucleotides, the CDR3 is TGTGCCAGCAGTTTAAGGACAGGTTCGGGCGGTAATGAAAAACTGCTTTTT. This encodes CASSLRTGSGGNEKLLF.

This chain uses TRBV12-3 or TRBV12-4 with TRBJ2-1, with TRBD1 matching 7 bases. V dropped 4 bases and J dropped 1; count of bases not matched to a gene: 13. CDR3 length equals 18 residues. The CDR3 sequence: CASSSRGRGIGSYNEQFF. CDR3 in DNA: TGTGCCAGCAGTTCGAGGGGGCGTGGTATAGGGTCCTACAATGAGCAGTTCTTC.

V usage is TRBV6-5 and J usage is TRBJ2-3; the D gene could be TRBD1 or TRBD2 (5 bases each). Germline V gene lookup returns CDR1 MNHEY and CDR2 SVGAGI. There are 13 residues in the CDR3. Trimming shortened V by 3 bases and J by 6 bases, and 10 bases separated the two germline ends. The CDR3 DNA reads TGTGCCAGCAGTTATAACGGGGCGGATACGCAGTATTTT. Translating it yields CASSYNGADTQYF.

This clonotype occurred many times. The J gene is TRBJ2-5, the V gene TRBV10-2, with TRBD2 matching over 8 bases. Per the germline V gene, CDR1 is WSHSY and CDR2 is SAAADI. The CDR3 length is 16 residues. V lost 7 bases and J lost 2; bases outside the gene matches: 12. The CDR3 spells CASTAGRGGGQETQYF. As DNA, the CDR3 is TGCGCCAGCACCGCCGGGAGGGGGGGGGGACAAGAGACCCAGTACTTC.

The V gene is TRBV30, the J gene TRBJ2-3; D possibly corresponds to TRBD2 (5 bases). This CDR3 is built from 10 residues. V was pared by 5 bases and J by 5 bases, with 5 bases between. Germline lookup yields CDR1 GTSNPN and CDR2 SVGIG (reference sequence). The CDR3 coding sequence is TGTGCCTGGGAGGGAGATACGCAGTATTTT. It specifies CAWEGDTQYF.

This clonotype showed up just a few times. The chain joins TRBV5-1 to TRBJ2-5, with D tentatively TRBD1 (6 bases). The CDR3 has 15 amino acids. CDR1 is SGHRS, CDR2 YFSETQ, per germline. Trimming stripped 0 bases from V and 1 base from J, with 10 bases between. CDR3 nucleotides: TGCGCCAGCAGCTTGGGGACAGTGTTCCAAGAGACCCAGTACTTC. Its translation is CASSLGTVFQETQYF.

This chain joins TRBV3-1 and TRBJ1-4, with D tentatively TRBD1 (5 bases). The CDR3 has 14 amino acids. Germline CDR1 and CDR2: LGHDT and YNNKEL (reference sequence). V lost 4 bases and J 11 bases, leaving 17 bases between the germline ends. The CDR3 loop reads CASSPRDGDWKLFF. The CDR3 DNA sequence: TGTGCCAGCAGCCCTCGGGACGGCGACTGGAAACTGTTTTTT.

This chain uses TRBV27 with TRBJ2-1; TRBD2 matches 13 bases. With 2 bases clipped from V and 3 bases from J, the junction kept 13 bases outside the gene matches. The CDR3 is 20 amino acids. Germline V gene lookup returns CDR1 MNHEY and CDR2 SMNVEV (reference sequence). In nucleotides, the CDR3 is TGTGCCAGCAGTTTAAACGGTTGTGGGACTAGCGGGGAGTACTACAATGAGCAGTTCTTC. Translated, it gives CASSLNGCGTSGEYYNEQFF.

This rearrangement joins TRBV5-1 to TRBJ2-7; no clear D. The germline CDR1 and CDR2 sequences are SGHRS and YFSETQ. The germline V and J ends were trimmed by 0 bases and 3 bases, with 10 bases remaining between them. CDR3 size: 14 residues. The CDR3 bases are TGCGCCAGCAGCTTGGAATCGACGGACTACGAGCAGTACTTC. It specifies CASSLESTDYEQYF.

This clonotype appeared a few times. For the CDR3, the DNA is TGTGCCAGCAGTGACTTCTATGGCACAGATACGCAGTATTTT. This codes for CASSDFYGTDTQYF. The V call is TRBV2, the J call TRBJ2-3; D not certain. Germline V gene data show CDR1 as SNHLY and CDR2 as FYNNEI. This CDR3 has 14 residues. V lost 3 bases and J lost 1, with 8 bases in between.

The V gene is TRBV27, the J gene TRBJ1-1; 8 nucleotides align to TRBD1. Germline V gene data show CDR1 as MNHEY and CDR2 as SMNVEV (reference sequence). V shed 7 bases, J shed 3 bases, and the junction held 10 bases outside the gene matches. This CDR3 comprises 15 residues. The CDR3 sequence is CASTPSPGQDTEAFF. The CDR3, as DNA: TGTGCCAGCACCCCTAGCCCGGGACAGGACACTGAAGCTTTCTTT.

CDR3 in amino acids: CASSLSFSEAYNEQFF. CDR3 nucleotides: TGTGCCAGCAGCTTAAGTTTTTCGGAGGCGTACAATGAGCAGTTCTTC. V usage is TRBV7-9 and J usage is TRBJ2-1; D might be TRBD2 (5 bases). The V gene's germline CDR1 is SEHNR and CDR2 FQNEAQ (reference sequence). V dropped 2 bases and J dropped 4 bases, with 15 bases sitting between them. CDR3 length: 16 residues.

The CDR3 coding sequence is TGTGCCAGCAGTTCCGGGACTCCCGCCGGGGAGCTGTTTTTT. It specifies CASSSGTPAGELFF. The chain joins TRBV12-3 or TRBV12-4 to TRBJ2-2; D may be TRBD2 (6 bases). CDR3 length equals 14 residues. Between the trimmed V and J ends, which lost 4 bases and 6 bases, there was a span of 12 bases.

Concerning this clonotype itself: This sequence may be a read error, since a much larger clone differs from it by one base. The V and J genes are TRBV5-1 and TRBJ1-2; 7 positions match TRBD1. Trimming removed 0 bases from V and 6 bases from J; junction bases left unmatched: 2. Germline values: CDR1 SGHRS, CDR2 YFSETQ. The CDR3 spans 13 residues. CDR3 sequence reads: CASSLEGGNGYTF. In DNA form, the CDR3 reads TGCGCCAGCAGCTTGGAAGGGGGCAATGGCTACACCTTC.

This clonotype was picked up many times. CDR3 residues: CASSLVETPSTQYF. The CDR3 DNA reads as TGTGCCAGCAGCTTAGTCGAGACTCCTAGTACACAGTACTTC. The genes are TRBV7-9 and TRBJ2-7; D gene ambiguous. Germline values: CDR1 SEHNR, CDR2 FQNEAQ (reference sequence). The V end was cut by 1 base, the J end by 10 bases, with 17 bases between. This CDR3 region has 14 residues.

The chain links TRBV6-1 to TRBJ2-6, with D unclear. V was pared by 6 bases and J by 0 bases, with 12 bases between. The CDR3 consists of 16 residues. From germline, CDR1 is MNHNS and CDR2 SASEGT. The CDR3 here is CASSTPRVSGANVLTF. In DNA form, the CDR3 reads TGTGCCAGCAGCACACCACGGGTCTCTGGGGCCAACGTCCTGACTTTC.